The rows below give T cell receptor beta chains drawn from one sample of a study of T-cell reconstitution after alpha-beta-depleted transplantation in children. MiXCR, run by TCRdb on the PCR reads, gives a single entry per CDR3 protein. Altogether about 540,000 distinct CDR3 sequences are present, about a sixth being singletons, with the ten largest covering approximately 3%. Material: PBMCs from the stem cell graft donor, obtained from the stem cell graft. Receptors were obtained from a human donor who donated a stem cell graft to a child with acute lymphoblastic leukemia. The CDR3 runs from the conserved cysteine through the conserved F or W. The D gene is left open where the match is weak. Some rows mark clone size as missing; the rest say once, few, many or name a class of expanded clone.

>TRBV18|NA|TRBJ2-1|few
TGTGCCAGCTCACCTCTGTTTTCGACTAGTTCTCAGTTCTTC
CASSPLFSTSSQFF
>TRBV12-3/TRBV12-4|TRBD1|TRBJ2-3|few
TGTGCCAGCAGTTCCGGACAGGGGGCTATAGATACGCAGTATTTT
CASSSGQGAIDTQYF
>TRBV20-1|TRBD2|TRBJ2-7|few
TGCAGTGCTCCCAGAGGAGGGGAGGGCTCCTACGAGCAGTACTTC
CSAPRGGEGSYEQYF
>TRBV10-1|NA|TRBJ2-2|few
TGCGCCAGCAGTGAGTCCGCGTTCACCGGGGAGCTGTTTTTT
CASSESAFTGELFF
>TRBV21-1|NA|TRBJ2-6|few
TGTGCCAGCAGCAACGCCGGACAGGATACTTTC
CASSNAGQDTF
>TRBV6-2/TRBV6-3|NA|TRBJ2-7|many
TGTGCCAGCAGTTGGGACACCTCCTACGAGCAGTACTTC
CASSWDTSYEQYF
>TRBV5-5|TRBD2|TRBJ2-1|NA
TGTGCCAGCAGCCCTTATGTCGAGACTAGCGGGAGCAATGAGCAGTTCTTC
CASSPYVETSGSNEQFF
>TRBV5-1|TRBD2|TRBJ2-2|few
TGCGCCAGCAGCTCCGGGACTAGCTATGGTACCGGGGAGCTGTTTTTT
CASSSGTSYGTGELFF
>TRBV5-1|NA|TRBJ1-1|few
TGCGCCAGCAGCTTGGCCTTGGTAGCGTTGAACACTGAAGCTTTCTTT
CASSLALVALNTEAFF
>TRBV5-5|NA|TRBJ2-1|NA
TGTGCCAGCAGCTTGGTCCAGCATTACAATGAGCAGTTCTTC
CASSLVQHYNEQFF
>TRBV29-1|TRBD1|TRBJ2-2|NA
TGCAGCGTTGAAGACCGACAGGGGGAAAACACCGGGGAGCTGTTTTTT
CSVEDRQGENTGELFF
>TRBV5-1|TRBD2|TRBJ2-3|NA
TGCGCCAGCAGCTTGGCGAGTAGCGGGAGCCTCTGGGGTGCGCAGTATTTT
CASSLASSGSLWGAQYF
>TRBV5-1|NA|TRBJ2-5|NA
TGCGCCAGCAGCCTCGGAGGGGGGGCCATCCAAGAGACCCAGTACTTC
CASSLGGGAIQETQYF
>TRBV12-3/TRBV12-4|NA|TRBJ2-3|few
TGTGCCAGCAGGCACAGGGATAGCACAGATACGCAGTATTTT
CASRHRDSTDTQYF
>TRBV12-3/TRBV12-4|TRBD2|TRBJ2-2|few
TGTGCCAGCAGTTTTCCCGGGACTAAAGTCACCGGGGAGCTGTTTTTT
CASSFPGTKVTGELFF
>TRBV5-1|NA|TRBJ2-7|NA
TGCGCCAGCAGCCGGCGGGTAGACTCGGGAGAGCAGTACTTC
CASSRRVDSGEQYF
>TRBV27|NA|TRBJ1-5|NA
TGTGCCAGCAGTTCGGGGGGCGCGTATCAGCCCCAGCATTTT
CASSSGGAYQPQHF
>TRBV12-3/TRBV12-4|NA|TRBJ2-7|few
TGTGCCAGCAGTGGGCCCTTACCTCCCTACGAGCAGTACTTC
CASSGPLPPYEQYF
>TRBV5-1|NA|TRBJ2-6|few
TGCGCCAGCAGCCCCTACGACTCTGGGGCCAACGTCCTGACTTTC
CASSPYDSGANVLTF
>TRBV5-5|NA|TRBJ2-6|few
TGTGCCAGCAGCTTGGCCTATCGTTGGACCCCTGGGGCCAACGTCCTGACTTTC
CASSLAYRWTPGANVLTF
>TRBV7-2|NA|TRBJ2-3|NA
TGTGCCAGCAGCTTCGGCAGGGACGCAGATACGCAGTATTTT
CASSFGRDADTQYF
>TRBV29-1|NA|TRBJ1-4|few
TGCAGCGTTTCCAACTCGGGAAAGGAAAAACTGTTTTTT
CSVSNSGKEKLFF
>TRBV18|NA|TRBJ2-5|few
TGTGCCAGCTCACCACGCGCAGGCCCGGTGGAGACCCAGTACTTC
CASSPRAGPVETQYF
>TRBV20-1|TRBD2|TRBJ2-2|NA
TGCAGTGCTACCCTCGGGGGGACTACCGCGAACACCGGGGAGCTGTTTTTT
CSATLGGTTANTGELFF
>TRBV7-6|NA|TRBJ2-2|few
TGTGCCAGCAGCTTAATGCAGGGTGGAGCCGGGGAGCTGTTTTTT
CASSLMQGGAGELFF
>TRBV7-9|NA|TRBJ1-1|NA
TGTGCCAGCAGCCCCCTGTGGCGGGACACTGAAGCTTTCTTT
CASSPLWRDTEAFF
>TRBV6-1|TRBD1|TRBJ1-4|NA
TGTGCCAGCAGGCCGCGACAGGGGGTTGGAGAAAAACTGTTTTTT
CASRPRQGVGEKLFF
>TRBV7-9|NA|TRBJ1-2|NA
TGTGCCAGCAGCTCGAATGGCTACACCTTC
CASSSNGYTF
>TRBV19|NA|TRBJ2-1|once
TGTGCCAGTACGGAGACAGGATACAATGAGCAGTTCTTC
CASTETGYNEQFF
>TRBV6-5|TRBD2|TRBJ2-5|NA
TGTGCCAGCAGTTACTCGGCGGGAGCACAGGAGACCCAGTACTTC
CASSYSAGAQETQYF
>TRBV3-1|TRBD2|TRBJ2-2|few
TGTGCCAGCAGCCAAGTATGGCTAGCGGGAGTTCACAACACCGGGGAGCTGTTTTTT
CASSQVWLAGVHNTGELFF
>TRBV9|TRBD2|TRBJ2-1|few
TGTGCCAGCAGCGTAGCCCAGCGGGAGGTGAATGAGCAGTTCTTC
CASSVAQREVNEQFF
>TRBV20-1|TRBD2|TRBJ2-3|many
TGCAGTGCTAGAGCCGGGACTAGAAAGTATTTT
CSARAGTRKYF
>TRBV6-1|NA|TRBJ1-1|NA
TGTGCCAGCAGCCGCTACAAGGGTAACACTGAAGCTTTCTTT
CASSRYKGNTEAFF
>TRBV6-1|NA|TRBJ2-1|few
TGTGCCAGCAGTGAAGCGCCGTTCTCCTACAATGAGCAGTTCTTC
CASSEAPFSYNEQFF